This TCR beta chain was identified during a study of cytomegalovirus exposure and HLA in healthy donors. Study-level results: It was likely that a cluster of highly shared sequence variants was a sequencing artifact. TCR beta V segments were, for the most part, productive about 90% or about 30% of the time in an earlier analysis. Some V segments (TRBV6-2 and TRBV6-3 among them) were excluded as indistinguishable.

PCR employed 60 Vbeta and 13 Jbeta primers. Assay used: immunoSEQ multiplex PCR; TCRdb lists only in-frame clones, some missing. The data hold around 70,000 clones, with around four fifths observed a single time. Worth noting for this clone: No antigen is known for it.

This CDR3 is built from 15 residues. The V and J ends lost 6 bases and 7 bases respectively, with 19 bases between them. Germline V gene data show CDR1 as LNHDA and CDR2 as SQIVND (reference sequence). Sequenced sample: PBMCs. The sequence came from a human donor in good health. The chain carries TRBV19 and TRBJ2-1; tentatively, D is TRBD2 (6 bases). CDR3 bases: TGTGCCAGTAGAGAGGAGGGGATTTTTTGGAATGAGCAGTTCTTC. It yields the protein CASREEGIFWNEQFF.